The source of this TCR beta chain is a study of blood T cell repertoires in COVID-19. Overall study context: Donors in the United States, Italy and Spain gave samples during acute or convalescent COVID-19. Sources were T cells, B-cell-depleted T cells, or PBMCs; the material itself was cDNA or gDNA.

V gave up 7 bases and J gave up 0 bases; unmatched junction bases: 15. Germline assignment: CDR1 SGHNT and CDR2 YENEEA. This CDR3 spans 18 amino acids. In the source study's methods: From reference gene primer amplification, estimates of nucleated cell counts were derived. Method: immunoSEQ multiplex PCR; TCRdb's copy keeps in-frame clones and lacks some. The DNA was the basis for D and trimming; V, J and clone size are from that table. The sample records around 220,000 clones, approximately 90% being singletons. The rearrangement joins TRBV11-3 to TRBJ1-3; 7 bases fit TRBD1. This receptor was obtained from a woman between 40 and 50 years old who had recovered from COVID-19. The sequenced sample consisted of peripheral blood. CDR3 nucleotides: TGTGCCAGCACCCCGACAGGGAATATACCGAGCTCTGGAAACACCATATATTTT. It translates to CASTPTGNIPSSGNTIYF.